This passage covers 30 T cell receptor beta chains from one sample sequenced in a study of cytomegalovirus exposure and HLA in healthy donors. Clones were sequenced by immunoSEQ multiplex PCR, and TCRdb holds only the in-frame ones, with some missing. The sample carries roughly 150,000 clones, 89% recorded once. The specimen sequenced was PBMCs. Receptor source: a young man in good health and CMV-seropositive.

The J gene is TRBJ1-2, the V gene TRBV7-9, with TRBD1 matching 10 bases. Unmatched junction bases numbered 12, after V lost 2 bases and J lost 6 bases. In germline, CDR1 is SEHNR, CDR2 FQNEAQ (reference sequence). CDR3 length equals 17 residues. CDR3 in amino acids: CASSLNAYPGTGDGYTF. Written as DNA, the CDR3 is TGTGCCAGCAGCTTAAATGCCTACCCCGGGACAGGGGATGGCTACACCTTC.

V and J are TRBV7-8 and TRBJ2-3; 8 positions match TRBD2. Germline-derived CDR1 and CDR2 are SGHVS and FQNEAQ. The J segment lost 6 bases and the V segment lost 5 bases, leaving 7 bases of the junction unmatched. The CDR3 is 14 residues long. The CDR3 region has the DNA TGTGCCAGCAGCCCGGGACTAGGGGGGGATACGCAGTATTTT. It specifies CASSPGLGGDTQYF.

The chain uses TRBV18 and TRBJ2-7, with D possibly being TRBD1 (6 bases). Germline-derived CDR1 and CDR2 are KGHSH and LQKENI. V was trimmed by 0 bases and J by 8 bases, leaving 11 bases between them. The CDR3 runs to 13 residues. The CDR3 spells CASSPPSQGQQYF. The CDR3, as DNA: TGTGCCAGCTCACCACCGTCACAGGGACAGCAGTACTTC.

About this clone itself: This sample includes further DNA sequences coding for the same CDR3. The V call is TRBV2, the J call TRBJ2-2; no clear D. From germline, CDR1 is SNHLY and CDR2 FYNNEI. CDR3 length: 12 amino acids. V gave up 4 bases and J gave up 3 bases, with 3 bases separating them. The CDR3 DNA reads TGTGCCAGCAGTGCGGACACCGGGGAGCTGTTTTTT. It translates to CASSADTGELFF.

The chain couples TRBV5-6 to TRBJ2-4; 9 nucleotides align to TRBD2. V dropped 5 bases and J dropped 1; count of bases not matched to a gene: 4. The germline gives CDR1 SGHDT, CDR2 YYEEEE. The CDR3 contains 15 residues. The CDR3 spells CASSPSGKAKNIQYF. The DNA of the CDR3 is TGTGCCAGCAGTCCTAGCGGGAAGGCCAAAAACATTCAGTACTTC. The full variable domain, completed using reference TRBV5-6 and TRBJ2-4, is DAGVTQSPTHLIKTRGQQVTLRCSPKSGHDTVSWYQQALGQGPQFIFQYYEEEERQRGNFPDRFSGHQFPNYSSELNVNALLLGDSALYLCASSPSGKAKNIQYFGAGTRLSVL.

The chain is built from TRBV5-1 and TRBJ2-7, with D possibly matching TRBD1 (6 bases). V gave up 2 bases and J gave up 1 base, with 10 bases separating them. The CDR3 is 14 residues long. CDR1 and CDR2 from the germline V gene are SGHRS and YFSETQ. The CDR3, as DNA: TGCGCCAGCAGCTTTGTGGACAGTTCCTACGAGCAGTACTTC. It specifies CASSFVDSSYEQYF.

The chain has TRBV4-2 and TRBJ1-1, with 10 positions matching TRBD1. Per the germline V gene, CDR1 is LGHNA and CDR2 is YNFKEQ. There are 17 residues in the CDR3. Losses at the gene ends were 4 bases for V and 1 base for J; bases not matched to a gene: 9. CDR3 sequence (DNA): TGTGCCAGCAGCCCCCGGGACAGGGGTCTCGGGAACACTGAAGCTTTCTTT. Its protein product is CASSPRDRGLGNTEAFF.

The chain recombines TRBV4-1 with TRBJ2-7, with D possibly TRBD1 on 6 matching bases. V lost 4 bases and J lost 0, with 16 bases in between. The germline V gene has CDR1 MGHRA and CDR2 YSYEKL. CDR3 length equals 16 residues. The CDR3 reads CASSPPPGESSYEQYF. The CDR3 DNA follows: TGCGCCAGCAGCCCACCCCCAGGGGAAAGCTCCTACGAGCAGTACTTC.

The J gene is TRBJ1-4, the V gene TRBV5-1; D is unclear. Trimming pared 0 bases from V and 7 bases from J, leaving 13 bases between. The CDR3 length is 15 residues. CDR1 is SGHRS and CDR2 is YFSETQ in the germline V gene. The CDR3 region has the DNA TGCGCCAGCAGCTTGGACGGGGAGCGGGCTGAAAAACTGTTTTTT. As protein: CASSLDGERAEKLFF.

The chain carries TRBV28 and TRBJ2-2, with 12 bases lining up with TRBD2. Germline trimming cut 6 bases from V and 6 bases from J; bases unmatched to any gene: 8. Germline-derived CDR1 and CDR2 are MDHEN and SYDVKM. The CDR3 covers 16 residues. DNA of the CDR3: TGTGCCAGCAGAGTCCTCGGACTAGCGGGACCCGGGGAGCTGTTTTTT. Translating it yields CASRVLGLAGPGELFF.

The chain carries TRBV6-1 and TRBJ1-1, with a possible D match to TRBD1 (5 bases). The length of the CDR3 is 14 residues. Per germline, CDR1 MNHNS and CDR2 SASEGT. Deletions cut 8 bases from V and 0 bases from J, with 13 bases between. The CDR3 loop is CASRYGQMNTEAFF. The CDR3 bases are TGTGCCAGCCGGTACGGACAAATGAACACTGAAGCTTTCTTT.

The chain combines TRBV18 with TRBJ2-1, with TRBD2 matching 11 bases. The length of the CDR3 is 17 residues. Trimming cost V 2 bases and J 1 base; bases outside gene matches: 4. Per germline, CDR1 KGHSH and CDR2 LQKENI. The CDR3 nucleotides are TGTGCCAGCTCACCAACTAGCGGGGGTCTATCCTACAATGAGCAGTTCTTC. Its translation: CASSPTSGGLSYNEQFF.

The rearrangement joins TRBV11-1 to TRBJ2-1, with 13 bases fitting TRBD2. The CDR3 consists of 15 residues. With 5 bases clipped from V and 5 bases from J, the junction kept 3 bases outside the gene matches. Germline V gives CDR1 SGHAT, CDR2 FQDESV (reference sequence). The DNA for the CDR3 is TGTGCCAGCAGCCCAACTAGCGGGAGGGACAATGAGCAGTTCTTC. Translation gives CASSPTSGRDNEQFF.

The chain combines TRBV5-8 with TRBJ2-7; D is unresolved. Deletions cut 4 bases from V and 5 bases from J, with 16 bases between. CDR3 length: 14 residues. Germline CDR1 and CDR2: SGHTS and YDEGEE. CDR3 amino acids: CASSDGLFRDEQYF. CDR3 nucleotide sequence: TGTGCCAGCAGCGACGGCCTTTTCCGGGACGAGCAGTACTTC.

Only a few counts were recorded for this clone. The chain joins TRBV4-1 to TRBJ1-2; D gene unclear. Germline-derived CDR1 and CDR2 are MGHRA and YSYEKL. The CDR3 is 13 residues long. V lost 3 bases and J lost 4, with 9 bases in between. The CDR3 DNA reads as TGCGCCAGCAGCCAGACTGGCCTCTATGGCTACACCTTC. Translating it yields CASSQTGLYGYTF.

On this clone itself: Other DNA sequences from this sample encode an identical CDR3 as well. CDR3 bases: TGCGCCAGCAGCCAAGGGACTAGCGGGACCGAGACCCAGTACTTC. It is translated as CASSQGTSGTETQYF. The V and J genes are TRBV4-1 and TRBJ2-5, with 12 bases fitting TRBD2. CDR1 is MGHRA and CDR2 is YSYEKL in the germline V gene. V lost 1 base to trimming and J lost 5 bases; unmatched junction nucleotides: 2. The CDR3 covers 15 residues.

This rearrangement joins TRBV4-2 to TRBJ1-2; TRBD1 might be the D (5 bases). V dropped 3 bases and J dropped 2 bases, with 7 bases sitting between them. The CDR3 covers 13 residues. The germline V gene encodes CDR1 LGHNA and CDR2 YNFKEQ. The CDR3 bases are TGTGCCAGCAGCCAGGACACGAACTATGGCTACACCTTC. Translated: CASSQDTNYGYTF.

The chain employs TRBV7-6 and TRBJ2-1; D possibly corresponds to TRBD2 (5 bases). The germline gives CDR1 SGHVS, CDR2 FNYEAQ. The V and J ends lost 5 bases and 7 bases respectively, with 21 bases between them. The CDR3 has 16 amino acids. The chain's CDR3 is CASSLLASTGKNEQFF. The CDR3 bases are TGTGCCAGCAGCCTCCTCGCTAGCACGGGTAAGAATGAGCAGTTCTTC.

The chain employs TRBV19 and TRBJ1-5, with a tentative D call TRBD1 (6 bases). The germline V gene has CDR1 LNHDA and CDR2 SQIVND (reference sequence). CDR3 size: 14 residues. The V end lost 8 bases, the J end lost 0 bases, and 11 bases lay between the germline ends. CDR3 in DNA: TGTGCCAGTGGACAGCCATATAGCAATCAGCCCCAGCATTTT. Protein: CASGQPYSNQPQHF.

V and J are TRBV7-9 and TRBJ2-1; D may be TRBD2 (6 bases). CDR1 SEHNR and CDR2 FQNEAQ come from the germline V gene (reference sequence). Trimming shortened V by 5 bases and J by 5 bases, and 19 bases separated the two germline ends. The CDR3 runs to 16 residues. The CDR3 DNA sequence: TGTGCCAGCAGCCCTGTGGCCGGGAGATTTAACAATGAGCAGTTCTTC. It is translated as CASSPVAGRFNNEQFF.

The rearrangement uses TRBV5-1 and TRBJ2-1, with a weak D call TRBD1 (6 bases). Trimming pared 4 bases from V and 8 bases from J, leaving 22 bases between. CDR3 size: 16 residues. Germline V CDR1 and CDR2: SGHRS, YFSETQ. In nucleotides, the CDR3 is TGCGCCAGCAGCGCCGCCCCCGGGACACACGAGGATGAGCAGTTCTTC. It specifies CASSAAPGTHEDEQFF.

The chain uses TRBV11-2 and TRBJ1-4; D perhaps matches TRBD1 (5 bases). The CDR3 has 16 amino acids. The V end was cut by 1 base, the J end by 7 bases, with 16 bases between. Germline CDR1 and CDR2: SGHAT and FQNNGV. This CDR3 reads CASSLAGVGGTEKLFF. For the CDR3, the DNA is TGTGCCAGCAGCTTAGCAGGTGTCGGGGGAACTGAAAAACTGTTTTTT. The complete variable domain, with remaining parts taken from reference TRBV11-2 and TRBJ1-4, reads EAGVAQSPRYKIIEKRQSVAFWCNPISGHATLYWYQQILGQGPKLLIQFQNNGVVDDSQLPKDRFSAERLKGVDSTLKIQPAKLEDSAVYLCASSLAGVGGTEKLFFGSGTQLSVL.

This rearrangement joins TRBV19 to TRBJ2-1; 8 bases agree with TRBD2. Germline V gene data show CDR1 as LNHDA and CDR2 as SQIVND (reference sequence). The CDR3 is made up of 14 amino acids. Trimming cost V 1 base and J 7 bases; bases outside gene matches: 3. DNA of the CDR3: TGTGCCAGTAGTATAGCGGGAGGGGGAAATGAGCAGTTCTTC. It is translated as CASSIAGGGNEQFF.

This clone appeared once. The V call is TRBV6-1, the J call TRBJ2-5, with 8 positions matching TRBD1. Trimming took 1 base from V and 2 from J; bases not matched to a gene: 3. This CDR3 spans 15 amino acids. The germline V gene encodes CDR1 MNHNS and CDR2 SASEGT. This CDR3 reads CASSEGTGNQETQYF. The CDR3 nucleotides are TGTGCCAGCAGTGAAGGGACAGGGAATCAAGAGACCCAGTACTTC.

V gene TRBV29-1 combines with J gene TRBJ2-1; 11 bases agree with TRBD2. CDR3 length: 13 amino acids. Germline-derived CDR1 and CDR2 are SQVTM and ANQGSEA. After removal of 4 bases from V and 4 bases from J, the junction contained 0 bases not matched to a gene. CDR3 protein: CSVGLAGYNEQFF. The CDR3 DNA sequence: TGCAGCGTTGGACTAGCGGGATACAATGAGCAGTTCTTC.

The CDR3 loop is CASSPETGKVVETQYF. For the CDR3, the DNA is TGTGCCAGCAGCCCAGAGACAGGGAAGGTCGTAGAGACCCAGTACTTC. The chain employs TRBV7-6 and TRBJ2-5, with 7 bases identical to TRBD1. Germline values: CDR1 SGHVS, CDR2 FNYEAQ. J gave up 4 bases and V 5 bases, and 13 bases lay outside the gene matches. The CDR3 has 16 residues.

CDR3 in amino acids: CASSSRGQGSYEQYF. The CDR3 DNA follows: TGTGCCAGCAGCTCCAGGGGACAGGGTTCCTACGAGCAGTACTTC. The rearrangement links TRBV7-6 to TRBJ2-7, with 9 bases identical to TRBD1. J lost 1 base, V lost 4 bases, and 5 bases had no gene match. The CDR3 extends over 15 amino acids. Germline assignment: CDR1 SGHVS and CDR2 FNYEAQ.

The chain employs TRBV11-3 and TRBJ2-4, with 8 bases matching TRBD1. Germline CDR1 SGHNT, CDR2 YENEEA. The J segment lost 5 bases and the V segment lost 0 bases, leaving 3 bases of the junction unmatched. There are 15 residues in the CDR3. The CDR3 reads CASSLDPGQENIQYF. The CDR3 DNA follows: TGTGCCAGCAGCTTAGATCCGGGACAGGAAAACATTCAGTACTTC.

This chain uses TRBV4-1 with TRBJ2-1; 8 bases map to TRBD2. Per germline, CDR1 MGHRA and CDR2 YSYEKL. The CDR3 extends over 17 amino acids. The V gene end was trimmed by 0 bases and the J gene end by 0 bases; junction bases not matched to a gene: 4. The CDR3 sequence: CASSQDGGTSSYNEQFF. The CDR3 DNA is TGCGCCAGCAGCCAAGATGGAGGGACTAGCTCCTACAATGAGCAGTTCTTC.

V gene TRBV5-1 combines with J gene TRBJ2-5; 12 nucleotides align to TRBD1. Germline V gene data show CDR1 as SGHRS and CDR2 as YFSETQ. This CDR3 contains 18 residues. V gave up 0 bases and J gave up 5 bases; unmatched junction bases: 11. CDR3 amino acids: CASSLDLTGTGGMETQYF. The DNA of the CDR3 is TGCGCCAGCAGCTTGGACTTAACCGGGACAGGGGGCATGGAGACCCAGTACTTC.